Following are 13 T cell receptor beta chains from one sample sequenced in a study of cytomegalovirus exposure and HLA in healthy donors. A multiplex PCR was run with 60 Vbeta primers and 13 Jbeta primers. Sequencing used immunoSEQ multiplex PCR; TCRdb keeps in-frame clones, though not all of them. The data show around 170,000 clones, around 83% seen once. The source material was PBMCs. The receptors here all came from a woman between 18 and 29 years old in good health and CMV-seronegative.

The genes are TRBV4-2 and TRBJ2-1; TRBD1 matches 10 bases. Per germline, CDR1 LGHNA and CDR2 YNFKEQ. V was clipped by 1 base and J by 7 bases; unmatched bases: 4. The CDR3 loop spans 15 amino acids. CDR3 amino acids: CASSQAGTGVNEQFF. CDR3 DNA: TGTGCCAGCAGCCAAGCTGGGACAGGGGTAAATGAGCAGTTCTTC.

This clone was detected once. This chain links TRBV19 with TRBJ1-1, with 8 nucleotides matching TRBD1. J gave up 4 bases and V 1 base, and 5 bases lay outside the gene matches. The CDR3 is 15 residues long. Per germline, CDR1 LNHDA and CDR2 SQIVND (reference sequence). The CDR3 loop is CASSIGTGSRTEAFF. CDR3 sequence (DNA): TGTGCCAGTAGTATAGGGACAGGGAGTCGCACTGAAGCTTTCTTT.

The V call is TRBV6-5, the J call TRBJ2-4; tentatively, D is TRBD2 (5 bases). Germline CDR1 MNHEY, CDR2 SVGAGI. This CDR3 has 15 residues. Trimming stripped 6 bases from V and 5 bases from J, with 17 bases between. The CDR3 coding sequence is TGTGCCAGCAGCCGAGGGTCCTTGGCGGAAAACATTCAGTACTTC. As protein: CASSRGSLAENIQYF.

The J gene is TRBJ2-7, the V gene TRBV7-2; the D gene is possibly TRBD2 (7 bases). The CDR3 contains 16 residues. V was shortened by 1 base and J by 4 bases, with 17 bases between the two germline ends. The germline CDR1 and CDR2 sequences are SGHTA and FQGNSA. The chain's CDR3 is CASSLVGRGTKYEQYF. The CDR3 bases are TGTGCCAGCAGCTTAGTAGGGAGGGGGACTAAGTACGAGCAGTACTTC.

The V call is TRBV18, the J call TRBJ2-7, with a possible D match to TRBD2 (6 bases). Germline CDR1 KGHSH, CDR2 LQKENI. V shed 5 bases and J shed 7 bases, with 15 bases lying between them. The CDR3 is made up of 13 amino acids. CDR3 DNA: TGTGCCAGCTCAGTCCGGGAGCCGGGGGAGCAGTACTTC. Protein sequence: CASSVREPGEQYF.

DNA of the CDR3: TGTGCCAGCAGCCCTCCCGGGACAGCCAACACTGAAGCTTTCTTT. Translation gives CASSPPGTANTEAFF. V gene TRBV28 combines with J gene TRBJ1-1; 7 bases agree with TRBD1. This CDR3 is 15 amino acids long. J was trimmed by 2 bases and V by 6 bases; bases with no gene match: 9. The germline gives CDR1 MDHEN, CDR2 SYDVKM.

This clone was seen once. The chain couples TRBV6-1 to TRBJ1-6; tentatively, D is TRBD1 (6 bases). CDR1 and CDR2 from the germline V gene are MNHNS and SASEGT. The CDR3 totals 13 residues. V lost 7 bases and J lost 5, with 9 bases in between. This CDR3 reads CASTPGDNSPLHF. The DNA of the CDR3 is TGTGCCAGCACCCCAGGGGATAATTCACCCCTCCACTTT.

The chain joins TRBV27 to TRBJ2-6; 8 bases line up with TRBD1. This CDR3 contains 17 residues. CDR1 MNHEY and CDR2 SMNVEV come from the germline V gene (reference sequence). J was trimmed by 0 bases and V by 5 bases; bases with no gene match: 6. In nucleotides, the CDR3 is TGTGCCAGCAGTACACGGACAGGGATCTCTGGGGCCAACGTCCTGACTTTC. Amino acid sequence: CASSTRTGISGANVLTF.

This clone showed up just a few times. The chain employs TRBV19 and TRBJ1-1; a weak D match, TRBD1 (5 bases). Trimming stripped 10 bases from V and 5 bases from J, with 17 bases between. The CDR3 spans 13 residues. Germline CDR1 LNHDA, CDR2 SQIVND (reference sequence). CDR3 sequence (DNA): TGTGCCACCGAATTGGGGGGGTCGACTGAAGCTTTCTTT. Amino acids: CATELGGSTEAFF.

The chain employs TRBV30 and TRBJ2-1; 8 bases fit TRBD2. From germline, CDR1 is GTSNPN and CDR2 SVGIG (reference sequence). The ends lost 2 bases at V and 8 bases at J; junction bases unmatched: 11. The CDR3 is 15 amino acids. The CDR3 DNA is TGTGCCTGGAGTCCATTCATCGCAGCGGGAGATGAGCAGTTCTTC. Translating it yields CAWSPFIAAGDEQFF.

The chain carries TRBV6-1 and TRBJ1-4; D gene uncertain. The germline V and J ends were trimmed by 4 bases and 5 bases, with 14 bases remaining between them. The CDR3 length is 15 residues. Germline values: CDR1 MNHNS, CDR2 SASEGT. The CDR3 coding sequence is TGTGCCAGCAGTGTAAAGACGGGAGTAAATGAAAAACTGTTTTTT. It encodes CASSVKTGVNEKLFF.

The chain has TRBV11-2 and TRBJ2-5; 7 nucleotides line up with TRBD1. V was clipped by 5 bases and J by 5 bases; unmatched bases: 8. Germline V lookup: CDR1 SGHAT, CDR2 FQNNGV. CDR3 size: 14 residues. CDR3 in amino acids: CASSPATGSETQYF. Here the CDR3 DNA reads TGTGCCAGCAGCCCCGCGACAGGGTCGGAGACCCAGTACTTC.

The gene calls are TRBV18 and TRBJ1-3, with D possibly matching TRBD1 (5 bases). Germline V lookup: CDR1 KGHSH, CDR2 LQKENI. V lost 3 bases, J lost 4 bases, and 16 bases lay in between. The CDR3 loop spans 16 amino acids. This CDR3 is CASSPQASRAGNTIYF. The CDR3, as DNA: TGTGCCAGCTCACCCCAGGCTTCCAGGGCCGGAAACACCATATATTTT.